The T cell receptor beta chain described here comes from a study of OX40 agonist ivuxolimab in advanced cancers. Study-wide findings and caveats: CD4+ and CD8+ blood T cells expanded clonally by week 6 at 0.1 to 3.0 mg/kg. Fewer expanded clones were found on average in CD4+ than in CD8+ T cells.

On this clone: Its target is not known.

Method: immunoSEQ multiplex PCR; TCRdb's copy keeps in-frame clones and lacks some. The table shows some 87,000 clones, with over 80% occurring only once. Unmatched junction bases numbered 5, after V lost 0 bases and J lost 5 bases. The CDR3 is 15 amino acids. Germline CDR1 ENHRY, CDR2 SYGVKD. The V and J genes are TRBV10-3 and TRBJ2-7; 9 nucleotides agree with TRBD2. This receptor was taken from an adult with an advanced solid tumor such as melanoma, head and neck, liver or kidney cancer. The sequences come from CD4+ or CD8+ T cells sorted from blood, collected in a trial of the OX40 agonist ivuxolimab. CDR3 coding DNA: TGTGCCATCAGTGAGTCTGGTAGCGGGAGAAACGAGCAGTACTTC. Protein: CAISESGSGRNEQYF.